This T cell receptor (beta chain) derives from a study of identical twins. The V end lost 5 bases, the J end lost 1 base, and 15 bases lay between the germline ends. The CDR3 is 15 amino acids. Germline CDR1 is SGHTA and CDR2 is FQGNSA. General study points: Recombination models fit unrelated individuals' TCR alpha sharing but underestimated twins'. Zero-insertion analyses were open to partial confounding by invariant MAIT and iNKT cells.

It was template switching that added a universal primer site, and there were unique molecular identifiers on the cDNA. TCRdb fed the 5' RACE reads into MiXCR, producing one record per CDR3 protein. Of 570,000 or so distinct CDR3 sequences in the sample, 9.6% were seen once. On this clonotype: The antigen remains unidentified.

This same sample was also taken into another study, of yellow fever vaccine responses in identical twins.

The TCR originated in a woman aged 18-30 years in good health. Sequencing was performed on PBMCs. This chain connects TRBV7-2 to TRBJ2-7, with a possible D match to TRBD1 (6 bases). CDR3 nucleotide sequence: TGTGCCAGCAGCAAAAACCGGGACATTTCCTACGAGCAGTACTTC. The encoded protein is CASSKNRDISYEQYF.